This T cell receptor (beta chain) was sequenced during a study of blood T cell repertoires in COVID-19. For the study at large: T cells, B-cell-depleted T cells, or PBMCs provided the cDNA or gDNA that served as material.

Followed over time, Seattle patients had been enrolled while infection was active. Germline V gives CDR1 SGHRS, CDR2 YFSETQ. This CDR3 is built from 15 residues. V lost 4 bases, J lost 0 bases, and 5 bases stayed unmatched. Per the authors' pipeline: From reference gene primer amplification, estimates of nucleated cell counts were derived. Sequenced by immunoSEQ multiplex PCR; TCRdb stores in-frame clones only, minus some. The V and J calls and the clone size are those of that table, but D and trimming were determined from the DNA. The data contain nearly 90,000 clones, about 92% of them singletons. This clonotype originated in a man in his late teens or twenties with COVID-19, enrolled during active disease. The sample was peripheral blood. The gene calls are TRBV5-1 and TRBJ2-7, with 9 bases aligning to TRBD1. In DNA form, the CDR3 reads TGCGCCAGCAGCCTCGGGACAGGGAGCTCCTACGAGCAGTACTTC. Its protein is CASSLGTGSSYEQYF.